This T cell receptor (beta chain) was identified during a study of control samples from healthy donors and cancer patients. Assay used: immunoSEQ multiplex PCR; TCRdb lists only in-frame clones, some missing. This repertoire shows roughly 80,000 clones, over 85% found once; its top ten account for under 2%. V lost 2 bases and J 5 bases, leaving 18 bases between the germline ends. The CDR3 contains 16 residues. Germline CDR1 KGHSH, CDR2 LQKENI. The TCR comes from a woman aged 55-70 years with head and neck cancer. The rearrangement uses TRBV18 and TRBJ1-2; D perhaps matches TRBD1 (6 bases). The sample consisted of PBMCs. CDR3 bases: TGTGCCAGCTCACCAGGCGGACAAGGGGGTATATATGGCTACACCTTC. Encoded protein: CASSPGGQGGIYGYTF.